This T cell receptor (beta chain) was captured by sequencing in a study of blood T cell repertoires in COVID-19 (dated by TCRdb to 2020 to 2021). About the investigation overall: Samples covering the acute and convalescent phases of COVID-19 were provided by collaborators in the United States, Italy and Spain. The prospective study material was composed of cDNA or gDNA derived from T cells, B-cell-depleted T cells, or PBMCs. The dataset comprised deeply sampled blood TCRbeta repertoires from subjects exposed to, actively infected with, or recovered from COVID-19. The repertoires were released in a freely available public database intended as a resource for research on the immune response to SARS-CoV-2. The samples were drawn from the first 160 participants of the ongoing ImmuneRACE study and from 950 to 1,500 subjects provided by 6 global collaborators. Nearly every sample came with metadata listing a de-identified subject ID, COVID-19 status, age in years and sex. Where available, HLA class I and class II types were obtained from metadata supplied by the sample provider rather than from assay-based typing. The full study reports these points: The amount of clinical and demographic metadata varied by source and participant and was provided uncurated.

V loses 1 base of germline sequence and J loses 6 bases, and the interval between the two ends is 9 bases. Reading from cysteine to phenylalanine, the CDR3 counts 13 amino acids. Of all the DNA, just the CDR3 is kept, 39 bases in frame from base 1. Whole blood was collected in K2EDTA tubes by collaborating institutions according to the institutions' own protocols. For TCRbeta analysis, collaborator samples were shipped as frozen whole blood, as isolated PBMCs, or as DNA extracted from either sample type. This clone was seen more than once but under ten times. Which antigen it targets is not known. Nothing much larger sits one base from this clone, and base qualities are not available. TCRbeta CDR3 regions were amplified from genomic DNA by means of the immunoSEQ Assay, a bias-controlled multiplex PCR. The study's own analysis went as follows. The number of nucleated cells in each sample was estimated by amplification of reference gene primers within the assay. To quantify the absolute abundance of each unique TCRbeta CDR3 rearrangement, sequence reads were collapsed and filtered. For each sample, productive Simpson clonality was calculated as the square root of Simpson's diversity index over productive rearrangements. TCRdb provides this immuneACCESS table in a form limited to in-frame rearrangements. Some clones are lacking; in checked studies, under half of them reflect an unresolved V gene, and why the rest are absent is not known. That table gives V, J and clone size, and the DNA gave D and trimming. Present in this sample are roughly 7,500 clones, about 73% of which were seen just once. The ten largest clones represent about a sixth of the sample.

The chain is made from TRBV12-3 or TRBV12-4 and TRBJ1-2, and the D gene may be TRBD1, 6 bases matching. This TCR was recovered from a human donor in a cohort sampled during active COVID-19. Sequenced sample: peripheral blood. In nucleotides, the sequence is TGTGCCAGCAGTTTAGGGCGGACAGATGGCTACACCTTC. This codes for CASSLGRTDGYTF.